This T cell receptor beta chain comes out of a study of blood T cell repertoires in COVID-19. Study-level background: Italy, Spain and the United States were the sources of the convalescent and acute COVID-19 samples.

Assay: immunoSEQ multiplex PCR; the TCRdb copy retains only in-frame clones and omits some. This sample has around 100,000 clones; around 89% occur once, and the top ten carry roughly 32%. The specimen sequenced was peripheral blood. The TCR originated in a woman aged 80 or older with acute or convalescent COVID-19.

DNA of the CDR3: TGCGCCAGCAGCCAAGAGTTGAGTCGGGGCCAAGAGACCCAGTACTTC. Protein: CASSQELSRGQETQYF. The chain couples TRBV4-3 to TRBJ2-5, with D possibly being TRBD2 (5 bases). The V end was cut by 0 bases, the J end by 1 base, with 12 bases between. Germline CDR1 is LGHNA and CDR2 is YSLEER. The CDR3 loop spans 16 amino acids.